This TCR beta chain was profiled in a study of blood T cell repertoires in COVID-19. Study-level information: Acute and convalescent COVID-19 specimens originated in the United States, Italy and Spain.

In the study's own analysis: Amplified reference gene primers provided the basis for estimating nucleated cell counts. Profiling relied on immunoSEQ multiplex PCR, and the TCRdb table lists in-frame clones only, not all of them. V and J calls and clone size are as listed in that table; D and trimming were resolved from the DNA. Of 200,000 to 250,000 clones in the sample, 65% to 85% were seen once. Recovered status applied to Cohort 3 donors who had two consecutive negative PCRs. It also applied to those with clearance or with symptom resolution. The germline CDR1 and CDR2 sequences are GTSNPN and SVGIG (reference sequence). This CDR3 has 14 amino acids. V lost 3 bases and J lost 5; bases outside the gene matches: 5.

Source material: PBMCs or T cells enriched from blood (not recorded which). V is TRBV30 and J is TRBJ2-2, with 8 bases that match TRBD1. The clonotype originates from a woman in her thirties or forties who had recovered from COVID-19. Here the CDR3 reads CAWSVRTGTGELFF. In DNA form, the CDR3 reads TGTGCCTGGAGCGTTAGGACAGGGACCGGGGAGCTGTTTTTT.